This T cell receptor (beta chain) was recorded in a study of regulatory T cells in long-lasting Graves disease. Time point specified: newly diagnosed GD, antithyroid drugs for less than 3 months. The TCR library was made from RNA that had been extracted from PBMCs in TRIzol. This clonotype was seen repeatedly, ten times or more. Construction of TCR beta libraries relied on iRepertoire HTBI primers and on Arm-PCR targeting CDR3 regions. A single record per CDR3 protein comes from TCRdb applying MiXCR to the multiplex PCR reads. The top ten clones hold roughly 27% of a sample with 350,000 to 450,000 distinct CDR3 sequences, around 15% of them seen once. This sample also appeared in a second study, on T cells in Graves' hyperthyroidism and ophthalmopathy. From that report: Ophthalmopathy was predicted by the model a median of roughly 6.6 months ahead of onset.

The material sequenced was peripheral blood mononuclear cells (PBMCs), taken at new diagnosis, from a patient treated with antithyroid drugs. The sequence came from a man aged 35 to 55 with Graves disease.

The CDR3 protein is CASSGGYTF. CDR3 DNA: TGTGCCAGCAGCGGCGGCTACACCTTC. The chain joins TRBV5-8 to TRBJ1-2; D remains unclear. The CDR3 has 9 residues. V gave up 4 bases and J gave up 8 bases, with 3 bases separating them. Germline V lookup: CDR1 SGHTS, CDR2 YDEGEE. The entire variable domain, with the rest obtained from reference TRBV5-8 and TRBJ1-2, is as follows: EAGVTQSPTHLIKTRGQQATLRCSPISGHTSVYWYQQALGLGLQFLLWYDEGEERNRGNFPPRFSGRQFPNYSSELNVNALELEDSALYLCASSGGYTFGSGTRLTVV.